This note documents a single T cell receptor (beta chain) sequence. No antigen is known for it. PCR used 60 Vbeta primers and 13 Jbeta primers. Some clones are missing from TCRdb's copy, which holds only in-frame ones; the method was immunoSEQ multiplex PCR. This table lists roughly 200,000 clones. J gave up 3 bases and V 4 bases, and 11 bases lay outside the gene matches. Germline CDR1 SGHRS, CDR2 YFSETQ. The CDR3 sequence is 16 residues long. The source of the sample is a study of cytomegalovirus exposure and HLA in healthy donors. Findings and limits, study-wide: The investigators catalogued under 200 TCR beta chains as cytomegalovirus-associated.

The sequence was collected from a man aged 25 to 40 in good health and CMV-seronegative. This chain joins TRBV5-1 and TRBJ2-7; 9 bases line up with TRBD2. Input material: PBMCs. CDR3 in DNA: TGCGCCAGCAGCCTACAGACTAGCGGAGGTCTCTACGAGCAGTACTTC. Translating it yields CASSLQTSGGLYEQYF. Full variable domain (rest looked up from reference TRBV5-1 and TRBJ2-7): KAGVTQTPRYLIKTRGQQVTLSCSPISGHRSVSWYQQTPGQGLQFLFEYFSETQRNKGNFPGRFSGRQFSNSRSEMNVSTLELGDSALYLCASSLQTSGGLYEQYFGPGTRLTVT.